The 2 T cell receptor beta chains below all came from one sample that was sequenced in a study of CXCR3-negative and CXCR3-positive naive CD8 T cells. Study-level findings and limits: In CXCR3-positive naive cells, the TRB CDR3s were more hydrophobic than in CXCR3-negative naive cells.

The antigens these receptors bind are not known. In preparing the TRB cDNA libraries, 5' RACE with UMI labels was used. TCRdb derives one entry per CDR3 protein from the 5' RACE reads, leaving out DNA. Its listing shows roughly 50,000 distinct CDR3 sequences. Sequenced: naive CXCR3+ CD8+ T cells from blood. The subset denotes: CD45RO-CCR7+CD27+CD95- naive CD8+ T cells expressing CXCR3 (TNR3+). Receptors originate from a human donor in good health. Some clones in this sample may be carry-over from other donors' samples.

The chain couples TRBV11-2 to TRBJ2-7; TCRdb gives TRBD2 as the D gene, but with no DNA this cannot be confirmed. Per the germline V gene, CDR1 is SGHAT and CDR2 is FQNNGV. The CDR3 extends over 17 amino acids. The CDR3 loop is CASSFPPGLAVPYEQYF.

This clonotype is medium-sized (0.01 to 0.1%) by frequency. The CDR3 loop reads CSASGHLSYEQYF. The chain links TRBV29-1 to TRBJ2-7; the D call from TCRdb, TRBD1, cannot be confirmed without DNA. There are 13 residues in the CDR3. CDR1 and CDR2 (germline): SQVTM, ANQGSEA.